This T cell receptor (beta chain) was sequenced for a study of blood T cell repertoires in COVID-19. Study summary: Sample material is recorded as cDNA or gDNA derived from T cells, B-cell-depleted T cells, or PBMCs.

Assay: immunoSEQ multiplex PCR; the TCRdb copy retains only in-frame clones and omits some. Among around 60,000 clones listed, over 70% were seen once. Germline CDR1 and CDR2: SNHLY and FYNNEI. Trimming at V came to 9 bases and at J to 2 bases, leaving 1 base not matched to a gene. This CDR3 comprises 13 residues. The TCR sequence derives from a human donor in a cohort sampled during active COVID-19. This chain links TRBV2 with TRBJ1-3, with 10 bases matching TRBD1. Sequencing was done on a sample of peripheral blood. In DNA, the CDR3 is TGTGCCAGGACAGGGGGCGCTGGAAACACCATATATTTT. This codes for CARTGGAGNTIYF.